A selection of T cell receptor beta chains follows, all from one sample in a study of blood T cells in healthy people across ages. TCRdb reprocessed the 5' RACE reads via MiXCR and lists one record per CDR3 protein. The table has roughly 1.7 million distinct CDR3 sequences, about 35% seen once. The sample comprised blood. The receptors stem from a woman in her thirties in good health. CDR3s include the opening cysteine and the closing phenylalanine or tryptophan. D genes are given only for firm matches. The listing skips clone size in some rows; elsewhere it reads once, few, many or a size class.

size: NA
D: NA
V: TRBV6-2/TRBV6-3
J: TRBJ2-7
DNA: TGTGCCAGCAGTTACTCCGAACGGTTAACGGACCTAAGGGGACTCTACGAGCAGTACTTC
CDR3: CASSYSERLTDLRGLYEQYF

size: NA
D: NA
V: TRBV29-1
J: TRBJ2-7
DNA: TGCAGCGTTGGTCGACATCTGTCCTACGAGCAGTACTTC
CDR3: CSVGRHLSYEQYF

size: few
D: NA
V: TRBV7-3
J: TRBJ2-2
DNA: TGTGCCAGCAGCTCCACGGGGGCGGGGGAGCTGTTTTTT
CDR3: CASSSTGAGELFF

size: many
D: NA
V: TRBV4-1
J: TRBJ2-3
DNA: TGCGCCAGCAGCCAAGGGACACAAAGCACAGATACGCAGTATTTT
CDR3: CASSQGTQSTDTQYF

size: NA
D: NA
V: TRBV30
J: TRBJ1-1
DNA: TGTGCCTGGAGAAGAGTGAACACTGAAGCTTTCTTT
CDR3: CAWRRVNTEAFF

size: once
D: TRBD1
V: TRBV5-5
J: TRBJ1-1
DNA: TGTGCCAGCAGCTCCCCCGAACCAGGGGGGAAGTTGGTCACTGAAGCTTTCTTT
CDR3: CASSSPEPGGKLVTEAFF

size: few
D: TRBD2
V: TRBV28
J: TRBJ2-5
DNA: TGTGCCAGCAGTACCGGACTAGCGGGAGTTGGAGAGACCCAGTACTTC
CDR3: CASSTGLAGVGETQYF

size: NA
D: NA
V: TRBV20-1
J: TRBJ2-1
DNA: TGCAGTGCTAGAGATTTTAGCGTAGGATCCTACAATGAGCAGTTCTTC
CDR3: CSARDFSVGSYNEQFF

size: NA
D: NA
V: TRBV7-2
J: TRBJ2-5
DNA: TGTGCCAGCACCCGGGGGAGGAGAGAGACCCAGTACTTC
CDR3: CASTRGRRETQYF

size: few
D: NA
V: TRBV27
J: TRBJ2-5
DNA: TGTGCCAGCAGCCGAAGTCTCTCGGGGGAGACCCAGTACTTC
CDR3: CASSRSLSGETQYF

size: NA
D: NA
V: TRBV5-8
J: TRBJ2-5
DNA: TGTGCCAGCACCAACCTCCGGGACGGACAAGAGACCCAGTACTTC
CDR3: CASTNLRDGQETQYF

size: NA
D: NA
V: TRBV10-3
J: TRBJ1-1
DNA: TGTGCCATCAGTTTAGGGGGGAATACTGAAGCTTTCTTT
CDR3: CAISLGGNTEAFF

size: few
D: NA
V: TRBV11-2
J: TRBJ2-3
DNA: TGTGCCAGCAGCTTGGATCTCGGCACAGATACGCAGTATTTT
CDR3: CASSLDLGTDTQYF

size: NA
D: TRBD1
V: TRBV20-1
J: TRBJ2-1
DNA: TGCAGTGCTAGGAACAGGGGGTTATACAATGAGCAGTTCTTC
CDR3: CSARNRGLYNEQFF

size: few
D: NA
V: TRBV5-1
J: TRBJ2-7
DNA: TGCGCCAGCAGCTTGAATGGGCCTGGGGACGAGCAGTACTTC
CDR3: CASSLNGPGDEQYF

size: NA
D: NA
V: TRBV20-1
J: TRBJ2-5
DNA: TGCAGTGCTAGAGATCAACTGATACAAGAGACCCAGTACTTC
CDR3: CSARDQLIQETQYF

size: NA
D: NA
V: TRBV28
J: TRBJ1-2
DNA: TGTGCCAGCAGTCCGAGTGGCTATGGCTGCACCTTC
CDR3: CASSPSGYGCTF

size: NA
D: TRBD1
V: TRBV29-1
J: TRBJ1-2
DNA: TGCAGCGTCCTCGATCGGACAGGGGGCCCCCATGGCTACACCTTC
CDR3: CSVLDRTGGPHGYTF

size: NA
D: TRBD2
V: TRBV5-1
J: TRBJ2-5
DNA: TGCGCCAGCAGCTTGGAGGCAGCGGGGGGACAAGAGACCCAGTACTTC
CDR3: CASSLEAAGGQETQYF

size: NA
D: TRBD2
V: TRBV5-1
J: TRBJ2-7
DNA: TGCGCCAGCAGCAACGGACTAGCGTATAGCTCCTACGAGCAGTACTTC
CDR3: CASSNGLAYSSYEQYF

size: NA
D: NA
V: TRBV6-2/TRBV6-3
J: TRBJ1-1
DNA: TGTGCCAGCAGTTCAGGAGGAGTGACTGAAGCTTTCTTT
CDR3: CASSSGGVTEAFF

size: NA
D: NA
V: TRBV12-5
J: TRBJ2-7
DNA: TGTGCTAGTGGTTTGGTACTTCGCAGATCCTACGAGCAGTACTTC
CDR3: CASGLVLRRSYEQYF

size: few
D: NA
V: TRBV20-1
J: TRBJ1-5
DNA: TGCAGTGCTAGAGTAGTCGGGAGTCAGCCCCAGCATTTT
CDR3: CSARVVGSQPQHF

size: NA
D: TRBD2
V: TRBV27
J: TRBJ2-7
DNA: TGTGCCAGCAGTTTCGGGGGGTGGCTCGGCGAGCAGTACTTC
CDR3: CASSFGGWLGEQYF

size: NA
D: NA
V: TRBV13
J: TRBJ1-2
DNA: TGTGCCAGCAGCTTAGGGTTAGAGTATAATGGCTACACCTTC
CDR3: CASSLGLEYNGYTF

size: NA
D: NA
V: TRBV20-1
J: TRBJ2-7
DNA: TGCAGTGCTAGGAGCGGTTTCAGGGGAGAGCAGTACTTC
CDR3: CSARSGFRGEQYF

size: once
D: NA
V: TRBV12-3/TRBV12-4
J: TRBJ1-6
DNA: TGTGCCAGCAGTTTAGGACAAGTAGCGAGTTCACCCCTCCACTTT
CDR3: CASSLGQVASSPLHF

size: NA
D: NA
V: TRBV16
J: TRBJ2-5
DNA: TGTGCCAGCAGCCAATCCCTTAAAGAGACCCAGTACTTC
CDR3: CASSQSLKETQYF

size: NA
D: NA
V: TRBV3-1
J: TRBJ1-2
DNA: TGTGCCAGCAGCACCCCGATAGTTGTCAGAAAGGGGACCCGGGCGAACTATGGCTACACCTTC
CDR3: CASSTPIVVRKGTRANYGYTF

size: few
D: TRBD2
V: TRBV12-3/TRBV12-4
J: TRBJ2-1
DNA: TGTGCCAGCAGTTCGGGGGGGCCATGGAATGAGCAGTTCTTC
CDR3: CASSSGGPWNEQFF

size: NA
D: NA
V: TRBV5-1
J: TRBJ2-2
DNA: TGCGCCAGCAGCTTGGTATTTGGGGGCGACACCGGGGAGCTGTTTTTT
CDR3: CASSLVFGGDTGELFF

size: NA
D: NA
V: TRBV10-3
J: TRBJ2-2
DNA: TGTGCCATCAGTGAGTCGTACGAGACCGGGGAGCTGTTTTTT
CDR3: CAISESYETGELFF

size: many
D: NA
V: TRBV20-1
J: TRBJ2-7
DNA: TGCAGTGCTAGAGTGGGTTGGAGCTCCTACGAGCAGTACTTC
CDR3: CSARVGWSSYEQYF

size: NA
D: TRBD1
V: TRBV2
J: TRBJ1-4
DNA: TGTGCCAGCAGGGCAGGGGGGACTAATGAAAAACTGTTTTTT
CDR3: CASRAGGTNEKLFF

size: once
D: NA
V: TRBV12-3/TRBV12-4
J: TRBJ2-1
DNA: TGTGCCAGCAGCTTCGGTGGCTTCTACAATGAGCAGTTCTTC
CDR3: CASSFGGFYNEQFF

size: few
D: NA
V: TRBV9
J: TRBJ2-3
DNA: TGTGCCAGCAGCGTATCCCAGGGGGGAAGCACAGATACGCAGTATTTT
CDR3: CASSVSQGGSTDTQYF

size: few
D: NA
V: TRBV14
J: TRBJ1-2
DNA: TGTGCCAGCAGCCAAGGGCCGTCGAACAACCCCTATGGCTACACCTTC
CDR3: CASSQGPSNNPYGYTF

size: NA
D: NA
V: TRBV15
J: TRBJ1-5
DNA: TGTGCCACCAGCAGCCCCCTGGGCCCCAATCAGCCCCAGCATTTT
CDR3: CATSSPLGPNQPQHF

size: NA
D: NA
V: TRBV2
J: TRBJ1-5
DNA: TGTGCCAGCAGTGGGGTAAGCAATCAGCCCCAGCATTTT
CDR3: CASSGVSNQPQHF

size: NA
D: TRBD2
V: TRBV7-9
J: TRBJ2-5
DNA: TGTGCCAGCAGCTTACTCCTAGCGGGAGGGCCGGAGACCCAGTACTTC
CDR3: CASSLLLAGGPETQYF

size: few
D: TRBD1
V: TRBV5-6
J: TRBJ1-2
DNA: TGTGCCAGCAGCTTTGGACAGGGAGGGCTCTATGGCTACACCTTC
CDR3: CASSFGQGGLYGYTF

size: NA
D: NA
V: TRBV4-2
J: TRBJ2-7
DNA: TGTGCCAGCAGCCCACTACAGGGAGTCAACGAGCAGTACTTC
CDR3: CASSPLQGVNEQYF

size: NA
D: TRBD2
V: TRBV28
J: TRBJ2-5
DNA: TGTGCCAGCAGTTTAGGGCTAGCGGGACAAGAGGCCCAGTACTTC
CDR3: CASSLGLAGQEAQYF

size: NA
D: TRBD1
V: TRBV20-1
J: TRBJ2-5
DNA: TGCAGTGCGCCGAGGGGGACAGGGTACGGGGAGACCCAGTACTTC
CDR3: CSAPRGTGYGETQYF

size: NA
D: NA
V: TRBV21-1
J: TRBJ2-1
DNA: TGTGCCAGCAGCGCATCGACTAGCGGGAGGAGGCATGAGCAGTTCTTC
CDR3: CASSASTSGRRHEQFF

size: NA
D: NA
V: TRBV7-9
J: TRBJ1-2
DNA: TGTGCCAGCAGCTGGCCCCAAGGGGGCTACACCTTC
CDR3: CASSWPQGGYTF

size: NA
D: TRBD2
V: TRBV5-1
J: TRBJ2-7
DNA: TGCGCCAGCAGCTTCCGGGGGGGGAACTACGAGCAGTACTTC
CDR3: CASSFRGGNYEQYF

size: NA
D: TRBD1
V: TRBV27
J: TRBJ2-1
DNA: TGTGCCAGCAGAAAACGGGACAGGGCGAGCAATGAGCAGTTCTTC
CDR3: CASRKRDRASNEQFF

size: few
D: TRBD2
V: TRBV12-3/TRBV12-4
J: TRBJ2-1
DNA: TGTGCCAGCAGCTCGACGATCCGGACGGGGGGATTGTCCCGAAACAATGAGCAGTTCTTC
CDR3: CASSSTIRTGGLSRNNEQFF

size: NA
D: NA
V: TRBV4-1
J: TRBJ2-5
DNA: TGCGCCAGCAGCCAAGTTATGGCCGCGGAGACCCAGTACTTC
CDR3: CASSQVMAAETQYF

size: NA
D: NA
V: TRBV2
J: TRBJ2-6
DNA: TGTGCCAGAAGGACTTTCGGCTCTGGGGCCAACGTCCTGACTTTC
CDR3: CARRTFGSGANVLTF

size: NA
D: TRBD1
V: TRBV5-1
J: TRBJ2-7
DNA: TGCGCCAGCAGCTCTAATCATGGACAGGGGGCATACGAGCAGTACTTC
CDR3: CASSSNHGQGAYEQYF

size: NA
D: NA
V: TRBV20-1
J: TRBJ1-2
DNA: TGCAGTGCTAGTATAAGTTCTGGAGGCTACACCTTC
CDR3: CSASISSGGYTF

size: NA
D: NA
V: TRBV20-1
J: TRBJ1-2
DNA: TGCAGTGCCCTGGGGATAGGCTACACCTTC
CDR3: CSALGIGYTF

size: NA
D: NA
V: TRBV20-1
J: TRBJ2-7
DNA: TGCAGTGCTACCGGAGCGAAACGCTACGAGCAGTACTTC
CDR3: CSATGAKRYEQYF

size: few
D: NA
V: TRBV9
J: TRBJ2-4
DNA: TGTGCCAGCAGCGGCAGGGAAAACATTCAGTACTTC
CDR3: CASSGRENIQYF

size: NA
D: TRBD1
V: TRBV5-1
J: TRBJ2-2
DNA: TGCGCCAGCAGCCACCAGACAGGGTGGTCCACCGGGGAGCTGTTTTTT
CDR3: CASSHQTGWSTGELFF

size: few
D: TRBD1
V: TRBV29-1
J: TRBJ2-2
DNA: TGCAGCGCCACCGCAGGGGGCCCCGGGGAGCTGTTTTTT
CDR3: CSATAGGPGELFF

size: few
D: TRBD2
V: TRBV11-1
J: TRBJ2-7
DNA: TGTGCCAGCAGCTTTAGCGGGAGGTTTCCCTACGAGCAGTACTTC
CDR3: CASSFSGRFPYEQYF